The 21 T cell receptor beta chains listed next were all sequenced from one sample in a study of blood T cell repertoires in COVID-19 (TCRdb year 2020). The library was prepared using the immunoSEQ multiplex PCR assay. TCRdb holds this immuneACCESS table with in-frame rearrangements only. Some clones are missing; in checked studies, unresolved V genes explain under half, and the rest has no known cause. Here the sample has 15,000 to 20,000 clones; about 88% occur a single time. The ten largest make up roughly a third of the sample. The sequenced sample consisted of peripheral blood. These TCRs come from a woman of 80 years or more with COVID-19, enrolled during active disease.

The chain has TRBV7-9 and TRBJ1-5; D call uncertain. The CDR3 consists of 15 residues. Germline CDR1 and CDR2: SEHNR and FQNEAQ (reference sequence). Deletions cut 1 base from V and 7 bases from J, with 14 bases between. CDR3 in DNA: TGTGCCAGCAGCTTAGGGACCGTGGGAGGACAGCCCCAGCATTTT. It codes for CASSLGTVGGQPQHF.

The CDR3 region is CASSFGQGPYEQYF. The DNA for the CDR3 is TGTGCCAGCAGCTTCGGACAGGGACCCTACGAGCAGTACTTC. The chain couples TRBV7-9 to TRBJ2-7; TRBD1 aligns across 8 bases. The CDR3 spans 14 residues. V lost 3 bases, J lost 2 bases, and 3 bases stayed unmatched. CDR1 and CDR2 (germline): SEHNR, FQNEAQ (reference sequence).

This sequence joins TRBV28 and TRBJ1-2, with D maybe TRBD1 (5 bases). The germline gives CDR1 MDHEN, CDR2 SYDVKM. The CDR3 contains 14 residues. V was pared by 6 bases and J by 2 bases, with 13 bases between. This chain's CDR3 is CASSSGSRNYGYTF. The CDR3 DNA follows: TGTGCCAGCAGCTCAGGGTCAAGAAACTATGGCTACACCTTC.

V gene TRBV24-1 combines with J gene TRBJ2-3, with a weak D call TRBD2 (7 bases). The CDR3 is 16 residues long. Germline V gene data show CDR1 as KGHDR and CDR2 as SFDVKD. Trimming pared 2 bases from V and 5 bases from J, leaving 16 bases between. CDR3 coding DNA: TGTGCCACCAGTGATTCCGTGGGGGGGCTAAAAGATACGCAGTATTTT. This translates into CATSDSVGGLKDTQYF.

V gene TRBV5-1 combines with J gene TRBJ2-1; D is undetermined. The V gene lost 1 base and the J gene lost 7 bases, with 15 bases spanning the gap. Germline lookup yields CDR1 SGHRS and CDR2 YFSETQ. The CDR3 length is 15 residues. CDR3 coding DNA: TGCGCCAGCAGCTTGTCCGATCTAGTCCTAAATGAGCAGTTCTTC. It encodes CASSLSDLVLNEQFF.

The chain joins TRBV18 to TRBJ2-7; 7 positions match TRBD1. CDR3 size: 14 residues. From germline, CDR1 is KGHSH and CDR2 LQKENI. After removal of 2 bases from V and 3 bases from J, the junction contained 4 bases not matched to a gene. CDR3 region: CASSPIGQVYEQYF. The CDR3 DNA is TGTGCCAGCTCACCAATCGGACAGGTCTACGAGCAGTACTTC.

The chain has TRBV19 and TRBJ2-3, with 8 positions matching TRBD2. Looked up from germline, CDR1 is LNHDA and CDR2 is SQIVND (reference sequence). J gave up 1 base and V 3 bases, and 9 bases lay outside the gene matches. This CDR3 has 17 amino acids. The CDR3 reads CASSMGASGWRTDTQYF. The CDR3, as DNA: TGTGCCAGTAGTATGGGGGCTAGCGGGTGGCGCACAGATACGCAGTATTTT. Combining the CDR3 with reference TRBV19 and TRBJ2-3 gives the whole variable domain DGGITQSPKYLFRKEGQNVTLSCEQNLNHDAMYWYRQDPGQGLRLIYYSQIVNDFQKGDIAEGYSVSREKKESFPLTVTSAQKNPTAFYLCASSMGASGWRTDTQYFGPGTRLTVL.

This rearrangement joins TRBV5-1 to TRBJ2-2, with 8 nucleotides matching TRBD1. Germline V gene data show CDR1 as SGHRS and CDR2 as YFSETQ. This CDR3 region has 15 residues. The junction had 9 bases not matched to a gene; V was cut back by 4 bases and J by 7 bases. CDR3 residues: CASSPTGEENGELFF. As DNA, the CDR3 is TGCGCCAGCAGCCCGACAGGGGAAGAGAACGGGGAGCTGTTTTTT.

This clone was found once. The V call is TRBV7-2, the J call TRBJ2-2, with D possibly matching TRBD2 (7 bases). This CDR3 region has 16 residues. V was pared by 4 bases and J by 7 bases, with 19 bases between. Germline V gene sequence: CDR1 SGHTA, CDR2 FQGNSA. The CDR3 region has the DNA TGTGCCAGCAGCTCCCTAGTAGGGGGGGTAAGCGGGGAGCTGTTTTTT. It translates to CASSSLVGGVSGELFF.

The genes are TRBV6-4 and TRBJ1-2; 7 bases map to TRBD1. This CDR3 is built from 16 residues. Trimming at V came to 7 bases and at J to 8 bases, leaving 19 bases not matched to a gene. Germline V gene sequence: CDR1 MRHNA, CDR2 SNTAGT. CDR3 DNA: TGTGCCAGCAAGCTTAGGGACAGTAGGCGCCTCGGAGGCTACACCTTC. It translates to CASKLRDSRRLGGYTF.

DNA for the CDR3: TGTGCCAGCAGCACCGGACAGGTGGCCCACGAGCAGTACTTC. Protein sequence: CASSTGQVAHEQYF. The chain uses TRBV9 and TRBJ2-7, with 7 bases matching TRBD1. Trimming at V came to 4 bases and at J to 5 bases, leaving 9 bases not matched to a gene. Germline V gene sequence: CDR1 SGDLS, CDR2 YYNGEE. The CDR3 is 14 amino acids. Full variable domain (outside the CDR3, taken from reference TRBV9 and TRBJ2-7): DSGVTQTPKHLITATGQRVTLRCSPRSGDLSVYWYQQSLDQGLQFLIQYYNGEERAKGNILERFSAQQFPDLHSELNLSSLELGDSALYFCASSTGQVAHEQYFGPGTRLTVT.

The CDR3 DNA sequence: TGTGCCAGCAGCATCCGGGACTCCGGGATTTATGGCTACACCTTC. This sequence encodes CASSIRDSGIYGYTF. The J gene is TRBJ1-2, the V gene TRBV14; D is perhaps TRBD1 (5 bases). The germline V and J ends were trimmed by 5 bases and 5 bases, with 18 bases remaining between them. Germline values: CDR1 SGHDN, CDR2 FVKESK. The CDR3 runs to 15 residues. The variable domain in full, completed from reference TRBV14 and TRBJ1-2, reads EAGVTQFPSHSVIEKGQTVTLRCDPISGHDNLYWYRRVMGKEIKFLLHFVKESKQDESGMPNNRFLAERTGGTYSTLKVQPAELEDSGVYFCASSIRDSGIYGYTFGSGTRLTVV.

V and J are TRBV5-6 and TRBJ2-2; perhaps TRBD2 as D (5 bases). The CDR3 is 14 residues long. V lost 3 bases and J lost 6, with 12 bases in between. Germline lookup yields CDR1 SGHDT and CDR2 YYEEEE. The CDR3 region has the DNA TGTGCCAGCAGCTCCGGCAGGCGGGCCGGGGAGCTGTTTTTT. Its translation: CASSSGRRAGELFF.

The chain recombines TRBV5-4 with TRBJ2-5, with D tentatively TRBD2 (5 bases). The germline V and J ends were trimmed by 7 bases and 5 bases, with 15 bases remaining between them. There are 13 residues in the CDR3. Germline loops: CDR1 SGHNT, CDR2 YYREEE (reference sequence). The DNA of the CDR3 is TGTGCCAGCGGCCTTGAGGGTTCGGAGACCCAGTACTTC. Translating gives CASGLEGSETQYF.

Notes on this clone: Because the CDR3's place on the DNA is in doubt, the DNA is left out and the CDR3 is given as listed by TCRdb. This chain connects TRBV5-1 to TRBJ1-2; TRBD1 was called by the table and not checked on the DNA. Germline V gene lookup returns CDR1 SGHRS and CDR2 YFSETQ. The CDR3 length equals 14 residues, ends included. The CDR3 spells CASGFGQGNYGYTF.

The V gene is TRBV27, the J gene TRBJ1-1; 8 positions agree with TRBD1. V shed 10 bases and J 10 bases; nucleotides not matched to a gene: 8. The CDR3 is 11 amino acids. CDR1 is MNHEY, CDR2 SMNVEV, per germline (reference sequence). As DNA, the CDR3 is TGTGCCATTCAACAGGGGGGGAGAGCTTTCTTT. Protein: CAIQQGGRAFF.

This chain joins TRBV18 and TRBJ1-2; a weak D match, TRBD1 (6 bases). The V and J ends lost 6 bases and 2 bases respectively, with 19 bases between them. Germline V gives CDR1 KGHSH, CDR2 LQKENI. The CDR3 is made up of 16 amino acids. The CDR3 DNA reads as TGTGCCAGCTCCCGTACTACAGGGTCTGCGAACTATGGCTACACCTTC. Translation gives CASSRTTGSANYGYTF.

The chain carries TRBV14 and TRBJ1-4, with D uncertain. Trimming removed 5 bases from V and 5 bases from J, with 9 bases in between. The CDR3 length is 13 residues. CDR1 and CDR2 (germline): SGHDN, FVKESK. CDR3 protein: CASSKNQNEKLFF. The CDR3 region has the DNA TGTGCCAGCAGCAAAAATCAGAATGAAAAACTGTTTTTT.

This chain connects TRBV6-5 to TRBJ2-7, with 10 positions matching TRBD2. V trimming: 4 bases; J trimming: 3 bases; junction bases outside the gene matches: 3. This CDR3 is built from 14 residues. CDR1 is MNHEY and CDR2 is SVGAGI in the germline V gene. This chain's CDR3 is CASSSLAGDYEQYF. The CDR3 DNA follows: TGTGCCAGCAGTTCGCTAGCGGGAGACTACGAGCAGTACTTC.

The chain carries TRBV2 and TRBJ1-4; 8 bases are shared with TRBD1. Unmatched junction bases numbered 6, after V lost 4 bases and J lost 8 bases. Germline V gene lookup returns CDR1 SNHLY and CDR2 FYNNEI. The CDR3 loop spans 14 amino acids. CDR3 residues: CASSGIQGDEKLFF. The DNA of the CDR3 is TGTGCCAGCAGTGGGATACAGGGGGACGAAAAACTGTTTTTT.

The chain carries TRBV11-3 and TRBJ2-1, with a possible D match to TRBD2 (6 bases). Germline-derived CDR1 and CDR2 are SGHNT and YENEEA. The V end lost 1 base, the J end lost 3 bases, and 10 bases lay between the germline ends. The CDR3 extends over 15 amino acids. CDR3 in amino acids: CASSLVGGNYNEQFF. The CDR3 coding sequence is TGTGCCAGCAGCTTAGTGGGGGGAAACTACAATGAGCAGTTCTTC.